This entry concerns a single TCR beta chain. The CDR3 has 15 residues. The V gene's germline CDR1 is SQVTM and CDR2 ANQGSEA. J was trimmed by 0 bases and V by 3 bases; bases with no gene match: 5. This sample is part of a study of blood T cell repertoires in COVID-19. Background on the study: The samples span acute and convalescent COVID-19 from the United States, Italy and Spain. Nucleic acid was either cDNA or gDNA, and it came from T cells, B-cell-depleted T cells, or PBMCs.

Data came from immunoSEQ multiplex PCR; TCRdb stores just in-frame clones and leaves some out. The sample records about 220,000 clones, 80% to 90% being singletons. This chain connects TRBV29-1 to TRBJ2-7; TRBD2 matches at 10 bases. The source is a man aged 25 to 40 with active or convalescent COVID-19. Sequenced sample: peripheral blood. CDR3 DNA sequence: TGCAGCGTTGAGGGTGCTAGCGGGAGCTCCTACGAGCAGTACTTC. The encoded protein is CSVEGASGSSYEQYF.